Sequencing of this T cell receptor (beta chain) was carried out in a study of blood T cell repertoires in COVID-19. Study-wide context: T cells, B-cell-depleted T cells, or PBMCs supplied cDNA or gDNA.

Germline V gives CDR1 GTSNPN, CDR2 SVGIG (reference sequence). The CDR3 totals 11 residues. V shed 1 base, J shed 7 bases, and the junction held 0 bases outside the gene matches. This table comes from immunoSEQ multiplex PCR, and its TCRdb copy is limited to in-frame clones, with some not included. The data hold 250,000 or so clones, with approximately 85% observed a single time. Either two negative PCRs, clearance, or symptom resolution qualified Cohort 3 donors as recovered. This clone was seen once. The sample taken for sequencing was PBMCs or T cells enriched from blood (not recorded which). The clonotype originates from a woman aged 50 to 65 who had recovered from COVID-19. The chain couples TRBV30 to TRBJ1-2; 7 bases align to TRBD1. CDR3 nucleotide sequence: TGTGCCTGGAGTGAGGGGGCTGGCTACACCTTC. Amino acids: CAWSEGAGYTF.